The 14 T cell receptor beta chains below all came from one sample that was sequenced in a study of blood T cell repertoires in COVID-19. Profiling relied on immunoSEQ multiplex PCR, and the TCRdb table lists in-frame clones only, not all of them. This sample has around 200,000 clones, with 85% to 90% found just once. The specimen sequenced was PBMCs or T cells enriched from blood (not recorded which). Every receptor here comes from a woman between 50 and 59 years old in a cohort exposed to, infected with or recovered from COVID-19 (not recorded which).

The chain employs TRBV7-2 and TRBJ2-3; 13 positions match TRBD2. Germline assignment: CDR1 SGHTA and CDR2 FQGNSA. This CDR3 is 13 amino acids long. J gave up 7 bases and V 6 bases, and 1 base lay outside the gene matches. In DNA, the CDR3 is TGTGCCAGCAGACTAGCGGGGGGGAATACGCAGTATTTT. As protein: CASRLAGGNTQYF.

This clone was seen a few times. The gene calls are TRBV5-1 and TRBJ1-6, with 11 bases aligning to TRBD1. V lost 4 bases and J lost 5; bases outside the gene matches: 14. Germline CDR1 and CDR2: SGHRS and YFSETQ. The CDR3 runs to 19 residues. CDR3 amino acids: CASSHRPGQGAGDNSPLHF. Written as DNA, the CDR3 is TGCGCCAGCAGCCACAGACCTGGACAGGGGGCCGGGGATAATTCACCCCTCCACTTT.

The chain combines TRBV27 with TRBJ2-7; 8 bases align to TRBD1. The CDR3 covers 21 residues. CDR1 and CDR2 from the germline V gene are MNHEY and SMNVEV (reference sequence). Trimming took 5 bases from V and 7 from J; bases not matched to a gene: 31. CDR3 residues: CASSVEKDRAAWVVCWLEQYF. CDR3 coding DNA: TGTGCCAGCAGTGTAGAAAAGGACAGGGCCGCATGGGTTGTTTGTTGGTTGGAGCAGTACTTC.

V gene TRBV28 combines with J gene TRBJ1-2; 7 positions match TRBD1. The CDR3 has 16 amino acids. V dropped 4 bases and J dropped 0; count of bases not matched to a gene: 8. Germline V CDR1 and CDR2: MDHEN, SYDVKM. The CDR3 nucleotides read TGTGCCAGCAGTTCAGCCGGGACAGCAACTAACTATGGCTACACCTTC. Translating it yields CASSSAGTATNYGYTF.

The gene calls are TRBV5-1 and TRBJ1-1, with unresolved D. The ends were cut back, 0 bases at V and 1 base at J, with 7 bases in the middle. The CDR3 contains 14 residues. Germline CDR1 and CDR2: SGHRS and YFSETQ. CDR3 DNA: TGCGCCAGCAGCTTGGTGCGGGCGAACACTGAAGCTTTCTTT. Translated: CASSLVRANTEAFF.

The gene calls are TRBV28 and TRBJ1-5; a weak D match, TRBD1 (5 bases). Germline CDR1 is MDHEN and CDR2 is SYDVKM. CDR3 length: 13 amino acids. V dropped 8 bases and J dropped 12 bases, with 20 bases sitting between them. In nucleotides, the CDR3 is TGTGCCAGCGAGAGACCTGGTGGGACTCTCCAGCATTTT. Residues: CASERPGGTLQHF. The variable domain in full, completed from reference TRBV28 and TRBJ1-5, reads DVKVTQSSRYLVKRTGEKVFLECVQDMDHENMFWYRQDPGLGLRLIYFSYDVKMKEKGDIPEGYSVSREKKERFSLILESASTNQTSMYLCASERPGGTLQHFGDGTRLSIL.

In its sample, this clone was seen once. J is TRBJ1-4 and V is TRBV19; unclear D gene. CDR1 LNHDA and CDR2 SQIVND come from the germline V gene (reference sequence). Between the trimmed V and J ends, which lost 4 bases and 0 bases, there was a span of 15 bases. The CDR3 runs 17 residues. The CDR3 DNA follows: TGTGCCAGTAGTACCCTCACCCTAGCTGCAACTAATGAAAAACTGTTTTTT. As protein: CASSTLTLAATNEKLFF.

This chain's CDR3 is CASSFFSDTEAFF. The DNA of the CDR3 is TGTGCCAGCAGCTTCTTTAGTGACACTGAAGCTTTCTTT. V and J are TRBV7-2 and TRBJ1-1; no clear D gene. The V end lost 3 bases, the J end lost 3 bases, and 8 bases lay between the germline ends. Germline CDR1 reads SGHTA; CDR2 reads FQGNSA. CDR3 length: 13 residues.

The rearrangement uses TRBV7-9 and TRBJ2-7; 9 bases line up with TRBD1. The CDR3 has 19 amino acids. V lost 2 bases to trimming and J lost 7 bases; unmatched junction nucleotides: 21. Germline assignment: CDR1 SEHNR and CDR2 FQNEAQ (reference sequence). The CDR3 sequence: CASSLPAKTRDRVCWEQYF. As DNA, the CDR3 is TGTGCCAGCAGCTTACCTGCCAAAACCCGGGACAGGGTCTGTTGGGAGCAGTACTTC.

For this clone: This specimen includes other DNA sequences encoding the same CDR3. The rearrangement uses TRBV12-5 and TRBJ2-5, with D perhaps matching TRBD1 (6 bases). The CDR3 is 13 residues long. Germline V CDR1 and CDR2: LGHNT, FRNRAP. The V end was cut by 1 base, the J end by 5 bases, with 8 bases between. The CDR3 loop is CASGLGGGETQYF. CDR3 sequence (DNA): TGTGCTAGTGGTTTGGGAGGGGGTGAGACCCAGTACTTC. Combining the CDR3 with reference TRBV12-5 and TRBJ2-5 gives the whole variable domain DARVTQTPRHKVTEMGQEVTMRCQPILGHNTVFWYRQTMMQGLELLAYFRNRAPLDDSGMPKDRFSAEMPDATLATLKIQPSEPRDSAVYFCASGLGGGETQYFGPGTRLLVL.

V and J are TRBV5-5 and TRBJ2-3, with 12 bases matching TRBD1. The CDR3 is made up of 15 amino acids. J was trimmed by 9 bases and V by 5 bases; bases with no gene match: 10. From germline, CDR1 is SGHKS and CDR2 YYEKEE (reference sequence). The CDR3 DNA sequence: TGTGCCAGCAGACCGGGGACAGGGGGCGAAGTCACGCAGTATTTT. Translating gives CASRPGTGGEVTQYF.

In this sample, this clone turned up a few times. The chain combines TRBV3-1 (or the pseudogene TRBV3-2) with TRBJ2-2, with D possibly TRBD2 on 6 matching bases. Per the germline V gene, CDR1 is LGHDT and CDR2 is YNNKEL (reference sequence). Trimming removed 5 bases at V and 0 bases at J, with 10 bases between. The CDR3 contains 15 residues. CDR3 sequence reads: CASSAGGANTGELFF. As DNA, the CDR3 is TGTGCCAGCAGCGCCGGGGGAGCGAACACCGGGGAGCTGTTTTTT.

Concerning this clone: Other DNA sequences from this sample encode an identical CDR3 as well. The V and J genes are TRBV4-3 and TRBJ2-3; 7 nucleotides match TRBD2. V dropped 1 base and J dropped 4; count of bases not matched to a gene: 2. This CDR3 is built from 14 residues. Germline assignment: CDR1 LGHNA and CDR2 YSLEER. The CDR3 region is CASSQGGGADTQYF. The DNA for the CDR3 is TGCGCCAGCAGCCAAGGCGGGGGTGCAGATACGCAGTATTTT.

The chain links TRBV20-1 to TRBJ1-4; possible D gene TRBD1, 5 bases. Deletions cut 3 bases from V and 8 bases from J, with 7 bases between. CDR1 and CDR2 from the germline V gene are DFQATT and SNEGSKA (reference sequence). The CDR3 loop spans 11 amino acids. The CDR3 coding sequence is TGCAGTGCTAGGGGACTGGAAAAACTGTTTTTT. The encoded protein is CSARGLEKLFF.